Listed below are T cell receptor beta chains from one sample, sequenced in a study of control samples from healthy donors and cancer patients. The repertoire was sequenced with immunoSEQ multiplex PCR; TCRdb's copy has only in-frame clones and lacks some. The sample includes 400,000 to 500,000 clones, 75% to 95% of them seen just once. The sequenced sample consisted of PBMCs. The receptor source for this set is a man aged 35 to 55 with head and neck cancer. CDR3s include the opening cysteine and the closing phenylalanine or tryptophan. Each record gives: D gene, J gene, clone size, V gene, CDR3 DNA, CDR3 protein. A D gene is named only where the DNA matches it firmly. Size is stated for part of the rows, as once, few or many counts, or as a class when the clone is expanded.

.	TRBJ2-7	.	TRBV19	TGTGCCAGTAGGATAGGGGACGAGCAGTACTTC	CASRIGDEQYF
.	TRBJ1-5	.	TRBV28	TGTGCCGGCACCTCAGGGGCTATTCAGCCCCAGCATTTT	CAGTSGAIQPQHF
TRBD1	TRBJ2-5	.	TRBV10-2	TGCGCCAGCAGTTCAATGACAGGGAACCAAGAGACCCAGTACTTC	CASSSMTGNQETQYF
.	TRBJ1-6	once	TRBV3-1/TRBV3-2	TGTGCCAGCAGCCAAGATAAACAGGTGGTACGGGCCCTCCACTTT	CASSQDKQVVRALHF
.	TRBJ2-6	.	TRBV7-9	TGTGCCAGCAGCTCCGCATCGGCCAACGTCCTGACTTTC	CASSSASANVLTF
TRBD2	TRBJ2-5	.	TRBV29-1	TGCAGCGTTGTGACTAGCGGGGAAGAGACCCAGTACTTC	CSVVTSGEETQYF
.	TRBJ1-1	.	TRBV3-1/TRBV3-2	TGTGCCAGCAGCCAAGAGGAGGTGTTGAACACTGAAGCTTTCTTT	CASSQEEVLNTEAFF
TRBD1	TRBJ2-1	once	TRBV3-1/TRBV3-2	TGTGCCAGCAGCCCTAGGACAGGGTCCTACAATGAGCAGTTCTTC	CASSPRTGSYNEQFF
TRBD1	TRBJ2-4	once	TRBV7-9	TGTGCCAGCAGCTTAGAAGCTCTCGTGGACAGGGAGAACATTCAGTACTTC	CASSLEALVDRENIQYF
TRBD1	TRBJ2-5	.	TRBV11-2	TGTGCCAGCAGCTGGGCCGGGACAGGGGAAGAGACCCAGTACTTC	CASSWAGTGEETQYF
TRBD2	TRBJ2-7	.	TRBV20-1	TGCAGTGCTAGTGGTATGGCGGGAGGGACCTACGAGCAGTACTTC	CSASGMAGGTYEQYF
TRBD2	TRBJ2-5	once	TRBV20-1	TGCAGTGCTAGTAAGCGGGGGGGTATTGTGGAGACCCAGTACTTC	CSASKRGGIVETQYF
TRBD1	TRBJ2-7	.	TRBV6-5	TGTGCCAGCAGCTGGGACAGGGGAAGGAACGAGCAGTACTTC	CASSWDRGRNEQYF
.	TRBJ1-1	.	TRBV19	TGTGCCAGTAGTATCGCATTGCAGGCAGCCCAAGCTTTCTTT	CASSIALQAAQAFF
TRBD1	TRBJ2-3	.	TRBV28	TGTGCCAGCAGCGAGGACAGGGACATCTTTACGCAGTATTTT	CASSEDRDIFTQYF
.	TRBJ2-1	.	TRBV6-2/TRBV6-3	TGTGCCAGCAGTTATGGGTCGAGCTCCTACAATGAGCAGTTCTTC	CASSYGSSSYNEQFF
.	TRBJ2-7	.	TRBV7-2	TGTGCCAGCAGCCATGGGACGGAAGCCGCCTACGAGCAGTACTTC	CASSHGTEAAYEQYF
TRBD1	TRBJ2-1	.	TRBV11-2	TGTGCCAGCACCGGACAGGGGGGCCCTAACCCTCCTGGTGAGCAGTTCTTC	CASTGQGGPNPPGEQFF
.	TRBJ2-3	once	TRBV5-6	TGTGCCAGCAGCTTTGGTACAGATACGCAGTATTTT	CASSFGTDTQYF
TRBD1	TRBJ2-5	.	TRBV7-3	TGTGCCAGCAGCTTGACAGGGGGAGACCAAGAGACCCAGTACTTC	CASSLTGGDQETQYF
.	TRBJ1-5	.	TRBV3-1/TRBV3-2	TGTGCCAGCAGCCAAGCGGGGGCCGATCAGCCCCAGCATTTT	CASSQAGADQPQHF
TRBD1	TRBJ1-5	.	TRBV28	TGTGCCAGCAGTTTAAGGGACAGAAAAAATCAGCCCCAGCATTTT	CASSLRDRKNQPQHF
TRBD2	TRBJ2-3	.	TRBV19	TGTGCCAGCCGGACGCGGGAGGGGACAGATACGCAGTATTTT	CASRTREGTDTQYF
.	TRBJ1-2	.	TRBV4-1	TGCGCCAGTTCGCGGCAGGGGCCGTCTGACTATGGCTACACCTTC	CASSRQGPSDYGYTF
.	TRBJ1-2	.	TRBV27	TGTGCCAGCAGTCCCCCCGGGGCCCTCTATGGCTACACCTTC	CASSPPGALYGYTF
.	TRBJ2-7	.	TRBV27	TGTGCCAGCAGTTTTAGTCTGGACTACGAGCAGTACTTC	CASSFSLDYEQYF
.	TRBJ1-5	.	TRBV12-5	TGTGCTAGTGCTTCCCTCCCGGGGGCTCAGCCCCAGCATTTT	CASASLPGAQPQHF
.	TRBJ2-7	once	TRBV12-3/TRBV12-4	TGTGCCAGCAGTTTATTAGGGCACGAGCAGTACTTC	CASSLLGHEQYF
.	TRBJ1-1	.	TRBV7-3	TGTGCCAGCAGCGACAGGCCCTCTGACACTGAAGCTTTCTTT	CASSDRPSDTEAFF
TRBD2	TRBJ2-1	.	TRBV27	TGTGCCAGCAGTGGGCTAGCGGGAGTCGGGGAGCAGTTCTTC	CASSGLAGVGEQFF
TRBD1	TRBJ1-1	.	TRBV24-1	TGTGCCACCAGTACCACAGGGGGCACTGAAGCTTTCTTT	CATSTTGGTEAFF
.	TRBJ2-1	.	TRBV7-8	TGTGCCAGCAGCTTAGTAGGGTGGGAGAAACAGTTCTTC	CASSLVGWEKQFF
TRBD2	TRBJ2-5	.	TRBV7-2	TGTGCCAGCACCCAGAGGCCAGCGGGGATTCAAGAGACCCAGTACTTC	CASTQRPAGIQETQYF
.	TRBJ1-3	.	TRBV2	TGTGCCAGCAGTCGGGAGGCCCCGAACTCTGGAAACACCATATATTTT	CASSREAPNSGNTIYF
TRBD1	TRBJ2-2	.	TRBV19	TGTGCCAGTAGTGCCTACAGGGGGATCGGGGAGCTGTTTTTT	CASSAYRGIGELFF
.	TRBJ2-7	.	TRBV30	TGTGCCTGGGAAGCCGGGACCTACGAGCAGTACTTC	CAWEAGTYEQYF
.	TRBJ2-6	.	TRBV3-1/TRBV3-2	TGTGCCAGCAGCCAAGATTGGGGCAGGCTAGCCTCTGGGGCCAACGTCCTGACTTTC	CASSQDWGRLASGANVLTF
TRBD1	TRBJ2-5	.	TRBV19	TGTGCCAGTAGTAAACGACAGGGGGTTGAGACCCAGTACTTC	CASSKRQGVETQYF
.	TRBJ1-3	.	TRBV6-1	TGTGCCAGCAGTGAAGTGAGGGCCTCGTCTGGAAACACCATATATTTT	CASSEVRASSGNTIYF
.	TRBJ2-1	once	TRBV3-1/TRBV3-2	TGTGCCAGCAGCCAAGATCTGTCCTACAATGAGCAGTTCTTC	CASSQDLSYNEQFF
TRBD2	TRBJ2-1	once	TRBV7-3	TGTGCCAGCAGCTACATGAGTAGCGGGGGAAACAATGAGCAGTTCTTC	CASSYMSSGGNNEQFF
.	TRBJ2-5	.	TRBV5-6	TGTGCCAGCAGCTTAAGGGATGGGCAGACCCAGTACTTC	CASSLRDGQTQYF
.	TRBJ1-1	.	TRBV9	TGTGCCAGCAGCGTATTATGGGAGAGGACTGAAGCTTTCTTT	CASSVLWERTEAFF
TRBD1	TRBJ2-5	.	TRBV6-1	TGTGCCAGCCGGCAGGACAGGGGGCTGGAGACCCAGTACTTC	CASRQDRGLETQYF
.	TRBJ1-2	once	TRBV6-5	TGTGCCAGCAGTTACGGACAAGCCTATGGCTACACCTTC	CASSYGQAYGYTF
TRBD2	TRBJ2-3	.	TRBV10-3	TGTGCCATCAGTGCAGGACTAGGTTACACAGATACGCAGTATTTT	CAISAGLGYTDTQYF
TRBD1	TRBJ2-7	.	TRBV4-3	TGCGCCAGCAGCCAAGAAGGACAGGGGTTAGGCGAGCAGTACTTC	CASSQEGQGLGEQYF
.	TRBJ2-7	.	TRBV3-1/TRBV3-2	TGTGCCAGCAGCTCGTCGGGAGCGGGCCACTACGAGCAGTACTTC	CASSSSGAGHYEQYF
.	TRBJ2-3	.	TRBV10-1	TGCGCCAGCAGTGAGTTCGGCAGCTTCTCTCAAACCCGCACAGATACGCAGTATTTT	CASSEFGSFSQTRTDTQYF
.	TRBJ2-7	.	TRBV3-1/TRBV3-2	TGTGCCAGCAGCCAAGACCTAGGGTTTAACTACGAGCAGTACTTC	CASSQDLGFNYEQYF
.	TRBJ2-2	.	TRBV2	TGTGCCATCACTTCGAGGGTAGGCGGGGAGCTGTTTTTT	CAITSRVGGELFF
TRBD1	TRBJ1-5	once	TRBV15	TGTGCCACCACTAGGGGGCTGGTTGGCAATCAGCCCCAGCATTTT	CATTRGLVGNQPQHF